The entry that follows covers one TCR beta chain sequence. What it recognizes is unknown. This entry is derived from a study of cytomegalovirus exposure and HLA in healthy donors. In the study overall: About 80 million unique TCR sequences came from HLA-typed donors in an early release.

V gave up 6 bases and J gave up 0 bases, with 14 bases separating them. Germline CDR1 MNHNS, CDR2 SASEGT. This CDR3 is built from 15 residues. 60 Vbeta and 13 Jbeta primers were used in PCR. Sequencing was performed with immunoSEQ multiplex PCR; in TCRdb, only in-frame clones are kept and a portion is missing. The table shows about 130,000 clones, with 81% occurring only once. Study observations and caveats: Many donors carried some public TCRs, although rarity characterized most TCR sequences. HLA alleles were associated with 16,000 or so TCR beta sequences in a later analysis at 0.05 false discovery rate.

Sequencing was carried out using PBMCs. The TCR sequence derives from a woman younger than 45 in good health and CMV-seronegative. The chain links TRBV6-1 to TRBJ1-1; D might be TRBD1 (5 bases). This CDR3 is CASRIYGGVNTEAFF. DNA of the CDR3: TGTGCCAGCAGAATATATGGGGGGGTGAACACTGAAGCTTTCTTT.